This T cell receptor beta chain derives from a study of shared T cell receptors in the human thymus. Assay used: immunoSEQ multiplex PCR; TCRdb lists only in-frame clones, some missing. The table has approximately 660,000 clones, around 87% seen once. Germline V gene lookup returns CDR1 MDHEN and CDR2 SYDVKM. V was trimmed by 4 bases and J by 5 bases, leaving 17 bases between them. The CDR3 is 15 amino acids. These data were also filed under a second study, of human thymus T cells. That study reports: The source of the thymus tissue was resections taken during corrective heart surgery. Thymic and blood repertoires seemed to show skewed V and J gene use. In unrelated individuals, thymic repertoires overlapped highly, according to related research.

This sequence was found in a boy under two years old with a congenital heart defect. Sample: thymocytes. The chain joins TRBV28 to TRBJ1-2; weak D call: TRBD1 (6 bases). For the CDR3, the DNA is TGTGCCAGCAGTTCATACCGGACAGCTGGGTATGGCTACACCTTC. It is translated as CASSSYRTAGYGYTF.